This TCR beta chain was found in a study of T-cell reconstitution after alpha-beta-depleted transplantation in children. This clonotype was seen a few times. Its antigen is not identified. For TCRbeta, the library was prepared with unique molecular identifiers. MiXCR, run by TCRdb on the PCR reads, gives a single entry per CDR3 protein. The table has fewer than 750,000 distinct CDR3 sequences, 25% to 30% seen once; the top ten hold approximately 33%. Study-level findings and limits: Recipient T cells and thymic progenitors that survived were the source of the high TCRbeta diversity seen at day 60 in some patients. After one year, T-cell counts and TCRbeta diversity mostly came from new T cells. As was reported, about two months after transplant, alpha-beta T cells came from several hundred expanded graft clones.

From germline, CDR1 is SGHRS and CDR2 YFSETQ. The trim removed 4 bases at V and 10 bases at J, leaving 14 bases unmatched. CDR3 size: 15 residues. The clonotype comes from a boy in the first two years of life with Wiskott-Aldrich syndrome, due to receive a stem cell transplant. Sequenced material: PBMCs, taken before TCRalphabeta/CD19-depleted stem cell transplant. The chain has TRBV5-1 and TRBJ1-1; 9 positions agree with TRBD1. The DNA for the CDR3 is TGCGCCAGCAGCGCGGGAACAGGGGGCGAGATTGGAGCTTTCTTT. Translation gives CASSAGTGGEIGAFF.